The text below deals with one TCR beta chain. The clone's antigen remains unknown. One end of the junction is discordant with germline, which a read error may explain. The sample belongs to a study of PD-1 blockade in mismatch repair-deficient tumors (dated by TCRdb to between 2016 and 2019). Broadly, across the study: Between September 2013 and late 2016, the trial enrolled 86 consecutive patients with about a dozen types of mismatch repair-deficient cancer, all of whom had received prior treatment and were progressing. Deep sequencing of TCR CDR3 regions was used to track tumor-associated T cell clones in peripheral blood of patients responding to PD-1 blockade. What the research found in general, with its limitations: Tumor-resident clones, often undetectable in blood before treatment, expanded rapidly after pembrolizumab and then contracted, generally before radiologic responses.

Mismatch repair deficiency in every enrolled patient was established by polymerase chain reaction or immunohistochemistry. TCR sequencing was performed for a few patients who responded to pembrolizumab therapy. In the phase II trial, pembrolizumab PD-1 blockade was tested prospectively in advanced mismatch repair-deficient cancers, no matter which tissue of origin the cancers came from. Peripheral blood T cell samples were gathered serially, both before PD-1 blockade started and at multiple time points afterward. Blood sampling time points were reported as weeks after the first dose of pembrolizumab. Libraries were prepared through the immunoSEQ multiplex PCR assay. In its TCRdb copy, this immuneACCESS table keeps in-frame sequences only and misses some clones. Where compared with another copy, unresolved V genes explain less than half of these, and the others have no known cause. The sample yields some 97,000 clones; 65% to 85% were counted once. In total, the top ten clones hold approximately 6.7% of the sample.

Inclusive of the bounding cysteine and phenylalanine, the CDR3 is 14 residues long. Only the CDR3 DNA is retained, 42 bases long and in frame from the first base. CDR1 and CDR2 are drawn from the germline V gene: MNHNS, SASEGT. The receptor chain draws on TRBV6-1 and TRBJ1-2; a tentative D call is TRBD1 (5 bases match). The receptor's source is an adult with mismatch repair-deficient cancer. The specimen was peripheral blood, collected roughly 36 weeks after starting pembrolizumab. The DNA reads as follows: TGTGCCAGCAGGGCAGGGTATGACCAATATGGCTGCACCTTC. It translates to CASRAGYDQYGCTF.